This T cell receptor (beta chain) was obtained from a study of post-analysis software for immune sequencing data. About the study: Multiple sclerosis in the patients followed relapsing-remitting, secondary progressive and progressive-relapsing courses.

Points from the study as a whole: Roughly five TRBV segments appeared more often in patients than in controls, and TRBV5-6, TRBV5-1 and TRBV20-1 were among these. Controls' normalized Chao1 diversity significantly exceeded that of multiple sclerosis patients. Same-batch samples co-clustered strongly by F measure.

Unique molecular identifiers were carried by the TCR beta cDNA libraries. Input of about 0.85 to 10 million T cells yielded 500,000 to 650,000 cDNA molecules. TCRdb re-derived calls from the PCR reads in MiXCR, one entry per CDR3 protein. The table lists fewer than 850,000 distinct CDR3 sequences, 46% of them singletons. To note about this clonotype: The antigen remains unidentified.

Germline V CDR1 and CDR2: SGHTA, FQGNSA. The CDR3 contains 15 residues. The V and J ends lost 2 bases and 4 bases, in that order; junction bases with no gene match: 3. The clonotype comes from a girl aged 10-17 years with multiple sclerosis. Sample: blood. The rearrangement links TRBV7-2 to TRBJ2-1; 9 bases line up with TRBD2. CDR3 nucleotides: TGTGCCAGCAGCTTATTTGCGGGAGGGTACAATGAGCAGTTCTTC. Protein: CASSLFAGGYNEQFF.